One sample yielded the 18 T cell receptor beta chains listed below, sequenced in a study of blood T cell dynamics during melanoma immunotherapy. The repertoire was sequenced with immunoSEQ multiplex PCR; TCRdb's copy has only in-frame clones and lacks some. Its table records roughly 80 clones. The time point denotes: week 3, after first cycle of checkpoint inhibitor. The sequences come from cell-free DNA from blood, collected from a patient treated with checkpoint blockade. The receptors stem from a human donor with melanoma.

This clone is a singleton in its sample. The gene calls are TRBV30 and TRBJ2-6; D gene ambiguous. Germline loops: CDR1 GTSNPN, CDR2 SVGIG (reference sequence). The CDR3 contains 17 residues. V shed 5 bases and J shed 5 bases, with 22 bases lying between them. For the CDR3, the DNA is TGTGCCTGGTGCATTGGGCGTTATACAAGTCGGGCCAACGTCCTGACTTTC. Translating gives CAWCIGRYTSRANVLTF. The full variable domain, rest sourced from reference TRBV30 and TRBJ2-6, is SQTIHQWPATLVQPVGSPLSLECTVEGTSNPNLYWYRQAAGRGLQLLFYSVGIGQISSEVPQNLSASRPQDRQFILSSKKLLLSDSGFYLCAWCIGRYTSRANVLTFGAGSRLTVL.

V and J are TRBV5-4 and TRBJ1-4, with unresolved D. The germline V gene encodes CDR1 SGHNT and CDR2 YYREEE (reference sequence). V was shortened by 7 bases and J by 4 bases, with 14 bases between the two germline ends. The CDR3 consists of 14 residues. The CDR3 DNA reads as TGTGCCAGCTCTGTCGTCGGGGATAATGAAAAACTGTTTTTT. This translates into CASSVVGDNEKLFF.

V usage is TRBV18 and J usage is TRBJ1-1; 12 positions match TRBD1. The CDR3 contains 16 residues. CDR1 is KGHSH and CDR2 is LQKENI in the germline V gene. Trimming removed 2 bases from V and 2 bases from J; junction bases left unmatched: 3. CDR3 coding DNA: TGTGCCAGCTCACCATCGGGACAGGGGGCAAACACTGAAGCTTTCTTT. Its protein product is CASSPSGQGANTEAFF.

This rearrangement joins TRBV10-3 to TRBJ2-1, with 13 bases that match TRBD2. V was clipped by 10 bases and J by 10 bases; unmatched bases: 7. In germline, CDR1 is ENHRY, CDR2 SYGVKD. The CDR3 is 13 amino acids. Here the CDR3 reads CATGLAGAWEQFF. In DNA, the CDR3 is TGTGCCACCGGACTAGCGGGAGCATGGGAGCAGTTCTTC.

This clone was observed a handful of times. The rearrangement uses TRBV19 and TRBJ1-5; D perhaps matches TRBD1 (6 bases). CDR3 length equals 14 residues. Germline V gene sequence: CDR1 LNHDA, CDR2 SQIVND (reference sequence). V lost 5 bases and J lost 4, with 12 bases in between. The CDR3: CASSGLTGNQPQHF. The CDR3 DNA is TGTGCCAGTAGTGGGCTCACAGGGAATCAGCCCCAGCATTTT.

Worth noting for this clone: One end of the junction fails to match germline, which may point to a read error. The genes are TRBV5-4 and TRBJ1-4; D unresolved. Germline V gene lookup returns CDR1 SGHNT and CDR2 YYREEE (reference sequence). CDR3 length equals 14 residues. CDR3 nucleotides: TGTGCCAGCTCTGTCGTCGGGGATAATGAAAAACTGGTTTTT. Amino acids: CASSVVGDNEKLVF. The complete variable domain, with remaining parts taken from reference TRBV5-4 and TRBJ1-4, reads ETGVTQSPTHLIKTRGQQVTLRCSSQSGHNTVSWYQQALGQGPQFIFQYYREEENGRGNFPPRFSGLQFPNYSSELNVNALELDDSALYLCASSVVGDNEKLVFGSGTQLSVL.

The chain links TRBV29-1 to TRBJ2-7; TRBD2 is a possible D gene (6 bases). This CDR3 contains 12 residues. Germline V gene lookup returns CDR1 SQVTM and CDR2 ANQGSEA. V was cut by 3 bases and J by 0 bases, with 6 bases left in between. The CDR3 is CSVEDYSYEQYF. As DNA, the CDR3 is TGCAGCGTTGAGGACTACTCCTACGAGCAGTACTTC.

This chain's CDR3 is CASSIGESPLHF. The CDR3 DNA follows: TGTGCCAGTAGTATTGGGGAGTCACCCCTCCACTTT. This chain joins TRBV19 and TRBJ1-6; D is unclear. Looked up from germline, CDR1 is LNHDA and CDR2 is SQIVND (reference sequence). This CDR3 has 12 residues. Between the trimmed V and J ends, which lost 3 bases and 10 bases, there was a span of 7 bases.

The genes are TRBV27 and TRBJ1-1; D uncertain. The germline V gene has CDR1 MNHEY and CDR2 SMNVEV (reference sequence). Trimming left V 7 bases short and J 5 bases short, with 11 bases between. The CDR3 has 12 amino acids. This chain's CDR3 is CASISPPTEAFF. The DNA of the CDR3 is TGTGCCAGCATTTCCCCCCCAACTGAAGCTTTCTTT.

The CDR3 DNA is TGTGCCAGCAGTCCACCCCCACTAGGGAACACAGATACGCAGTATTTT. Protein: CASSPPPLGNTDTQYF. V is TRBV28 and J is TRBJ2-3, with a possible D match to TRBD2 (5 bases). CDR1 and CDR2 from the germline V gene are MDHEN and SYDVKM. Trimming stripped 5 bases from V and 2 bases from J, with 17 bases between. This CDR3 comprises 16 residues.

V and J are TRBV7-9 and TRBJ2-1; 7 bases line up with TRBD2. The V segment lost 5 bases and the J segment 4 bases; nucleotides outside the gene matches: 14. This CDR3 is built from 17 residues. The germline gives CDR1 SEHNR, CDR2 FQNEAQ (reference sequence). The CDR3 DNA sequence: TGTGCCAGCAGCGCCCTTGTTATGGCGGGAGCGTACAATGAGCAGTTCTTC. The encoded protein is CASSALVMAGAYNEQFF.

The CDR3 DNA reads as TGTGCCAGCAGTCGACATGGGCAGGATCAGCCCCAGCATTTT. It codes for CASSRHGQDQPQHF. The chain uses TRBV28 and TRBJ1-5; D call uncertain. This CDR3 spans 14 amino acids. Trimming left V 5 bases short and J 5 bases short, with 13 bases between. CDR1 MDHEN and CDR2 SYDVKM come from the germline V gene. Together with reference TRBV28 and TRBJ1-5, the CDR3 gives the full variable domain: DVKVTQSSRYLVKRTGEKVFLECVQDMDHENMFWYRQDPGLGLRLIYFSYDVKMKEKGDIPEGYSVSREKKERFSLILESASTNQTSMYLCASSRHGQDQPQHFGDGTRLSIL.

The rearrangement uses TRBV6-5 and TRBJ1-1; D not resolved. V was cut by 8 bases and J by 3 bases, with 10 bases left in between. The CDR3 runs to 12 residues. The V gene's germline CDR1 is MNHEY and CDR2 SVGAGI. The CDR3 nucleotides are TGTGCCAGCTGGGGAGATTACACTGAAGCTTTCTTT. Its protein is CASWGDYTEAFF.

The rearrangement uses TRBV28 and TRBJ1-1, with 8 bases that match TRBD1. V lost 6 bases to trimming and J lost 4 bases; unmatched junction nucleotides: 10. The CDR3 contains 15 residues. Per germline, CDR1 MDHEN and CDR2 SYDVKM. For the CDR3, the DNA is TGTGCCAGCAGCAGTCAGGGGGCGCGGGGCACTGAAGCTTTCTTT. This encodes CASSSQGARGTEAFF.

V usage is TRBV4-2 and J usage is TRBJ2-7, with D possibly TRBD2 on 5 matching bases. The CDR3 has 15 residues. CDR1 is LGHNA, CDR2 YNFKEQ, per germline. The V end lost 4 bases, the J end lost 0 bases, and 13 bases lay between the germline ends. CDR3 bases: TGTGCCAGCAGCCCAGGAAGGACTGCCTCCTACGAGCAGTACTTC. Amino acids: CASSPGRTASYEQYF.

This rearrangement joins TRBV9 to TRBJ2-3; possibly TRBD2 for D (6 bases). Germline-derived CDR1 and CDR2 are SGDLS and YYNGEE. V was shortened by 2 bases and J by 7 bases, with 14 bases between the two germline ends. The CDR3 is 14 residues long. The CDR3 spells CASSVGGEMYTQYF. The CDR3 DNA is TGTGCCAGCAGCGTGGGCGGGGAGATGTATACGCAGTATTTT. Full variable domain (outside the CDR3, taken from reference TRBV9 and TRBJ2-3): DSGVTQTPKHLITATGQRVTLRCSPRSGDLSVYWYQQSLDQGLQFLIQYYNGEERAKGNILERFSAQQFPDLHSELNLSSLELGDSALYFCASSVGGEMYTQYFGPGTRLTVL.

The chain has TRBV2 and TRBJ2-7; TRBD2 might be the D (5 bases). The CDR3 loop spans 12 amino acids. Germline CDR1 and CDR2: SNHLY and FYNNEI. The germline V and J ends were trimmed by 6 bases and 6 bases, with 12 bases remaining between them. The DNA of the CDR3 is TGTGCCAGCAGCGGGGATAGGAGCGAGCAGTACTTC. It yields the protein CASSGDRSEQYF.

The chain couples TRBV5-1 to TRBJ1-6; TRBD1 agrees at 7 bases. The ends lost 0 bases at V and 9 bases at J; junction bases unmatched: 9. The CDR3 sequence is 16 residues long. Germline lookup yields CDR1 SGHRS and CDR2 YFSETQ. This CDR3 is CASSLASLQGFSPLHF. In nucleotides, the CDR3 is TGCGCCAGCAGCTTGGCGAGCCTACAGGGGTTTTCACCCCTCCACTTT.